The subject of this entry is one T cell receptor (beta chain). What it recognizes is unknown. Other DNA sequences of this sample code for an identical CDR3. Generated by immunoSEQ multiplex PCR, the TCRdb table keeps only in-frame clones and is missing some. This sample yields about 2.1 million clones, of which 93% are seen a single time; 1.5% to 2% belongs to the top ten. This specimen comes from a study of shared clonotypes between healthy human individuals. Study outcomes and limitations: The generation probabilities recorded for non-shared clonotypes fell below those of clonotypes shared by all four donors.

Naive CD8 cells were CD45RO-negative, positively selected for CCR7, excluding terminally differentiated effector memory CD45RA+ cells. All the donors were Caucasian adults who lived in Nashville, Tennessee. Sequencing input: naive CD8+ T cells from PBMCs. The clonotype was recovered from a man aged 18 to 30 in good health. Some clones in this sample may be carry-over from other donors' samples.

Written as DNA, the CDR3 is TGTGCCAGCAGTGACGTCTATAGCAATCAGCCCCAGCATTTT. Residues: CASSDVYSNQPQHF. The chain links TRBV6-1 to TRBJ1-5; D gene ambiguous. The V end lost 3 bases, the J end lost 0 bases, and 6 bases lay between the germline ends. This CDR3 contains 14 residues. From germline, CDR1 is MNHNS and CDR2 SASEGT.